These 5 T cell receptor beta chains came from one sample sequenced in a study of shared clonotypes between healthy human individuals. TCRdb keeps only in-frame clones here, not all; method: immunoSEQ multiplex PCR. The table lists over 1.5 million clones, around 98% of them singletons. Sequenced sample: naive CD4+ T cells sorted from blood. Subset: CD45RA+ positively selected. These receptors were obtained from a man aged 25 to 40 in good health.

To note about this clone: The same CDR3 also results from other DNA sequences found in this sample. Written as DNA, the CDR3 is TGCGCCAGCAGCTTGGGTTGGGGTCGGGCCAACGTCCTGACTTTC. As protein: CASSLGWGRANVLTF. This chain uses TRBV5-1 with TRBJ2-6; D is ambiguous. Germline-derived CDR1 and CDR2 are SGHRS and YFSETQ. There are 15 residues in the CDR3. The V and J ends lost 0 bases and 5 bases respectively, with 9 bases between them.

This chain joins TRBV28 and TRBJ2-7; 9 positions agree with TRBD1. This CDR3 is built from 15 residues. Losses at the gene ends were 5 bases for V and 0 bases for J; bases not matched to a gene: 5. Per the germline V gene, CDR1 is MDHEN and CDR2 is SYDVKM. CDR3 DNA sequence: TGTGCCAGCAGTACTGTACAGGGGGCCTCCTACGAGCAGTACTTC. Translated: CASSTVQGASYEQYF.

The chain has TRBV28 and TRBJ2-5, with D perhaps TRBD2 (6 bases). The J call may not be correct, given that the DNA end is closer to TRBJ2-7. The CDR3 covers 16 residues. Germline lookup yields CDR1 MDHEN and CDR2 SYDVKM. The CDR3 DNA sequence: TGTGCCAGCAGTTTAACGGCCGGGACTGGCTCCTACGAGCAGTACTTC. It codes for CASSLTAGTGSYEQYF.

The chain recombines TRBV28 with TRBJ2-3, with D possibly being TRBD1 or TRBD2 (5 bases each). Germline V gives CDR1 MDHEN, CDR2 SYDVKM. The V and J ends lost 1 base and 8 bases respectively, with 16 bases between them. The CDR3 covers 15 residues. For the CDR3, the DNA is TGTGCCAGCAGTTTATTCCAGGGCCCTGGGGGTACGCAGTATTTT. The encoded protein is CASSLFQGPGGTQYF.

The rearrangement joins TRBV30 to TRBJ2-7, with a tentative D call TRBD2 (5 bases). Germline V gene lookup returns CDR1 GTSNPN and CDR2 SVGIG (reference sequence). The length of the CDR3 is 11 residues. V lost 6 bases, J lost 6 bases, and 12 bases lay in between. CDR3 DNA sequence: TGTGCCTGCTTTGGGAGTGCCGAGCAGTACTTC. It yields the protein CACFGSAEQYF.